This T cell receptor (beta chain) was sequenced in a study of tumor and adjacent non-tumor tissue in lung cancer. Across the whole study: The cohort had around eleven adenocarcinoma, a couple of squamous cell and 1 small cell patients. Aged about 31 to 80 years, patients included 10 men and five or six women with stage I to III disease.

Of note for this clonotype: Antigen specificity is unknown. The final CDR3 position lacks the conserved phenylalanine or tryptophan, pointing to a likely read error.

Regarding the study as a whole: Significantly higher TCR diversity was found in tumor than normal lung.

No cell sorting was done before RNA was extracted from the tissue. A modified ARM-PCR protocol with three rounds of nested PCR amplified TCRbeta. TCRdb re-derived calls from the multiplex PCR reads in MiXCR, one entry per CDR3 protein. The table lists approximately 100,000 distinct CDR3 sequences, roughly 75% of them singletons. Sequencing used lung tumor tissue. This receptor was obtained from a woman aged 55-70 years with non-small cell lung cancer.

The CDR3 DNA sequence: TGTGCCAGCATTTACTCGAAATTCCGATACGGGTACTATGACTACACCATC. Translating it yields CASIYSKFRYGYYDYTI. The V and J genes are TRBV6-2 or TRBV6-3 and TRBJ1-2; D gene ambiguous. The germline V gene encodes CDR1 MNHEY and CDR2 SVGEGT. The CDR3 spans 17 residues.